The 2 T cell receptor beta chains given below trace back to one sample, sequenced in a study of T cell responses to AZD1222 COVID-19 vaccine. Assay: immunoSEQ multiplex PCR; the TCRdb copy retains only in-frame clones and omits some. The sample yields 180,000 or so clones, roughly nine tenths seen once. The sequencing used peripheral blood, collected on day 0 of AZD1222 vaccination. The receptor set was obtained from an adult in good health.

This chain uses TRBV18 with TRBJ2-1, with TRBD2 matching over 14 bases. V shed 4 bases and J 6 bases; nucleotides not matched to a gene: 5. The germline V gene encodes CDR1 KGHSH and CDR2 LQKENI. This CDR3 contains 16 residues. The chain's CDR3 is CASSRVGTSGSNEQFF. CDR3 nucleotides: TGTGCCAGCTCACGGGTCGGGACTAGCGGGAGCAATGAGCAGTTCTTC.

The gene calls are TRBV5-4 and TRBJ1-5; possibly TRBD1 for D (5 bases). The length of the CDR3 is 13 residues. V lost 3 bases to trimming and J lost 4 bases, with 8 bases between them. In germline, CDR1 is SGHNT, CDR2 YYREEE (reference sequence). CDR3 protein: CASSWDGNQPQHF. CDR3 in DNA: TGTGCCAGCAGCTGGGACGGGAATCAGCCCCAGCATTTT.